These 25 T cell receptor beta chains share one sample of origin, sequenced in a study of blood T cell repertoires in COVID-19. Clones were read by immunoSEQ multiplex PCR, and TCRdb kept only the in-frame ones, dropping some. The data contain some 77,000 clones, about 84% of them singletons. Sequenced material: peripheral blood. These receptors were taken from a woman aged 60-75 years with acute or convalescent COVID-19.

The chain couples TRBV28 to TRBJ2-3; TRBD2 matches at 13 bases. This CDR3 is 16 amino acids long. Germline V gene lookup returns CDR1 MDHEN and CDR2 SYDVKM. V lost 4 bases and J lost 7; bases outside the gene matches: 8. The CDR3 bases are TGTGCCAGCAGTTCGCCACTAGCGGGGGGGCTGAATACGCAGTATTTT. This encodes CASSSPLAGGLNTQYF.

The V call is TRBV5-4, the J call TRBJ2-5; D remains unclear. The CDR3 is 15 amino acids. CDR1 is SGHNT and CDR2 is YYREEE in the germline V gene (reference sequence). V was cut by 0 bases and J by 5 bases, with 14 bases left in between. CDR3 in DNA: TGTGCCAGCAGCTTGGGCCATAAAAAAGCGGAGACCCAGTACTTC. Translated, it gives CASSLGHKKAETQYF.

This chain uses TRBV5-8 with TRBJ1-2; the D is unclear. Germline V gives CDR1 SGHTS, CDR2 YDEGEE. CDR3 length: 15 residues. Trimming removed 1 base from V and 4 bases from J, with 14 bases in between. CDR3 nucleotide sequence: TGTGCCAGCAGCTTGTTTATGGCGGGGAGCTATGGCTACACCTTC. It is translated as CASSLFMAGSYGYTF.

This chain connects TRBV27 to TRBJ2-1; possible D gene TRBD2, 6 bases. Trimming removed 0 bases at V and 1 base at J, with 10 bases between. CDR3 length: 16 residues. Germline V gene lookup returns CDR1 MNHEY and CDR2 SMNVEV (reference sequence). CDR3 in amino acids: CASSLSSLASYNEQFF. The DNA for the CDR3 is TGTGCCAGCAGTTTATCGTCGCTAGCGTCCTACAATGAGCAGTTCTTC.

This sequence joins TRBV7-2 and TRBJ1-3; D gene unclear. Germline V lookup: CDR1 SGHTA, CDR2 FQGNSA. This CDR3 is 13 amino acids long. Trimming pared 5 bases from V and 2 bases from J, leaving 7 bases between. CDR3 region: CASSQTTGNTIYF. In nucleotides, the CDR3 is TGTGCCAGCAGCCAGACAACTGGAAACACCATATATTTT.

The CDR3 is CAWSSGYEQYF. As DNA, the CDR3 is TGTGCCTGGAGTTCCGGCTACGAGCAGTACTTC. The chain combines TRBV30 with TRBJ2-7; unclear D gene. With 2 bases removed from V and 3 bases from J, the gap between germline ends came to 5 bases. CDR3 length: 11 residues. Germline lookup yields CDR1 GTSNPN and CDR2 SVGIG (reference sequence).

This chain uses TRBV6-5 with TRBJ1-1; D gene unclear. V dropped 1 base and J dropped 1 base, with 4 bases sitting between them. The CDR3 covers 13 residues. The germline gives CDR1 MNHEY, CDR2 SVGAGI. The CDR3 here is CASSYLANTEAFF. CDR3 coding DNA: TGTGCCAGCAGTTACTTGGCGAACACTGAAGCTTTCTTT.

A word on this clone: At one end the junction does not follow the germline gene, possibly because of a read error. This chain links TRBV14 with TRBJ1-2, with D tentatively TRBD1 (6 bases). The CDR3 consists of 15 residues. The germline V gene encodes CDR1 SGHDN and CDR2 FVKESK. The CDR3 loop is CASSKEGDTGFGYTF. CDR3 nucleotides: TGTGCCAGCAGCAAAGAAGGTGATACAGGGTTTGGCTACACCTTC.

This clone appeared once. This chain links TRBV2 with TRBJ1-5; a possible D gene is TRBD1 (5 bases). The CDR3 is 13 residues long. The V and J ends lost 5 bases and 3 bases respectively, with 8 bases between them. CDR1 SNHLY and CDR2 FYNNEI come from the germline V gene. DNA of the CDR3: TGTGCCAGCAGTCGGGGGATCAATCAGCCCCAGCATTTT. Its protein product is CASSRGINQPQHF. The complete variable domain, with remaining parts taken from reference TRBV2 and TRBJ1-5, reads EPEVTQTPSHQVTQMGQEVILRCVPISNHLYFYWYRQILGQKVEFLVSFYNNEISEKSEIFDDQFSVERPDGSNFTLKIRSTKLEDSAMYFCASSRGINQPQHFGDGTRLSIL.

The CDR3: CASSLSPAGSEAFF. CDR3 coding DNA: TGTGCCAGCAGCTTAAGCCCAGCCGGGAGTGAAGCTTTCTTT. V is TRBV7-3 and J is TRBJ1-1; D gene ambiguous. CDR1 and CDR2 (germline): SGHTA, FQGTGA. The CDR3 is 14 amino acids. V lost 1 base to trimming and J lost 7 bases, with 13 bases between them.

The rearrangement links TRBV6-5 to TRBJ1-2, with a weak D call TRBD1 (6 bases). V lost 5 bases and J 7 bases, leaving 17 bases between the germline ends. CDR1 and CDR2 from the germline V gene are MNHEY and SVGAGI. This CDR3 has 14 residues. CDR3 in DNA: TGTGCCAGCAGTCCAAAGGGGACAACCCTTGGCTACACCTTC. As protein: CASSPKGTTLGYTF.

The chain's CDR3 is CASSGTGIWDEQFF. CDR3 in DNA: TGTGCCAGCAGTGGGACAGGAATTTGGGATGAGCAGTTCTTC. J is TRBJ2-1 and V is TRBV2; 7 nucleotides agree with TRBD1. This CDR3 contains 14 residues. V shed 4 bases, J shed 8 bases, and the junction held 8 bases outside the gene matches. Germline CDR1 is SNHLY and CDR2 is FYNNEI.

The genes are TRBV30 and TRBJ2-3, with D perhaps matching TRBD2 (6 bases). The CDR3 extends over 13 amino acids. V dropped 6 bases and J dropped 0 bases, with 10 bases sitting between them. In germline, CDR1 is GTSNPN, CDR2 SVGIG (reference sequence). For the CDR3, the DNA is TGTGCCTGTGCCGCGGGGAGCACAGATACGCAGTATTTT. This translates into CACAAGSTDTQYF. Full variable domain (rest looked up from reference TRBV30 and TRBJ2-3): SQTIHQWPATLVQPVGSPLSLECTVEGTSNPNLYWYRQAAGRGLQLLFYSVGIGQISSEVPQNLSASRPQDRQFILSSKKLLLSDSGFYLCACAAGSTDTQYFGPGTRLTVL.

The chain couples TRBV25-1 to TRBJ1-1; D gene unclear. V dropped 2 bases and J dropped 4 bases, with 11 bases sitting between them. There are 14 residues in the CDR3. Germline-derived CDR1 and CDR2 are MGHDK and SYGVNS. The chain's CDR3 is CASSEAGGSTEAFF. In nucleotides, the CDR3 is TGTGCCAGCAGTGAAGCCGGCGGGTCCACTGAAGCTTTCTTT.

The chain uses TRBV12-3 or TRBV12-4 and TRBJ1-1; perhaps TRBD1 as D (5 bases). The CDR3 extends over 13 amino acids. V dropped 7 bases and J dropped 4 bases, with 13 bases sitting between them. The CDR3 DNA sequence: TGTGCCAGCAACTTGGGGCCACGCACTGAAGCTTTCTTT. This sequence encodes CASNLGPRTEAFF.

This clone was recorded once. V and J are TRBV7-6 and TRBJ1-1, with D maybe TRBD1 (6 bases). Germline V lookup: CDR1 SGHVS, CDR2 FNYEAQ. V was clipped by 5 bases and J by 1 base, with 17 bases between them. The CDR3 has 16 residues. The CDR3 DNA follows: TGTGCCAGCAGCAAACCCCCGGCAGGGGCGAACACTGAAGCTTTCTTT. Protein: CASSKPPAGANTEAFF.

The genes are TRBV4-1 and TRBJ1-3; 7 nucleotides agree with TRBD1. The CDR3 spans 16 residues. Per germline, CDR1 MGHRA and CDR2 YSYEKL. V shed 0 bases and J 2 bases; nucleotides not matched to a gene: 4. The CDR3 DNA reads TGCGCCAGCAGCCAAGAACGGACAGGAGCTGGAAACACCATATATTTT. It is translated as CASSQERTGAGNTIYF.

This clone has just one count. As DNA, the CDR3 is TGTGCCAGCAGTGATATCGGGGGAGGGCTAGCGGGGAACAATGAGCAGTTCTTC. This translates into CASSDIGGGLAGNNEQFF. The gene calls are TRBV2 and TRBJ2-1; 9 nucleotides match TRBD2. Germline lookup yields CDR1 SNHLY and CDR2 FYNNEI. CDR3 length: 18 amino acids. Unmatched junction bases numbered 14, after V lost 3 bases and J lost 5 bases.

The chain is built from TRBV4-1 and TRBJ2-7; D is perhaps TRBD1 (6 bases). CDR1 is MGHRA and CDR2 is YSYEKL in the germline V gene. The CDR3 has 14 amino acids. V was cut by 3 bases and J by 4 bases, with 13 bases left in between. Here the CDR3 reads CASSHRTEAYEQYF. The CDR3 DNA follows: TGCGCCAGCAGCCACCGGACAGAAGCTTACGAGCAGTACTTC.

The chain recombines TRBV19 with TRBJ2-7; tentative D call: TRBD2 (5 bases). Germline V lookup: CDR1 LNHDA, CDR2 SQIVND (reference sequence). Trimming left V 1 base short and J 2 bases short, with 18 bases between. CDR3 size: 17 residues. DNA for the CDR3: TGTGCCAGTAGTATAGCTCCCTCCCCTAGCAATCCCTACGAGCAGTACTTC. Protein sequence: CASSIAPSPSNPYEQYF. Based on the CDR3 plus reference TRBV19 and TRBJ2-7, the full variable domain is DGGITQSPKYLFRKEGQNVTLSCEQNLNHDAMYWYRQDPGQGLRLIYYSQIVNDFQKGDIAEGYSVSREKKESFPLTVTSAQKNPTAFYLCASSIAPSPSNPYEQYFGPGTRLTVT.

The chain is built from TRBV30 and TRBJ1-2, with D possibly matching TRBD1 (6 bases). CDR1 and CDR2 (germline): GTSNPN, SVGIG (reference sequence). V was trimmed by 4 bases and J by 3 bases, leaving 12 bases between them. The CDR3 extends over 13 amino acids. CDR3 sequence (DNA): TGTGCCTGGACCCTCCAGGGGTACTATGGCTACACCTTC. Amino acids: CAWTLQGYYGYTF. Combining the CDR3 with reference TRBV30 and TRBJ1-2 gives the whole variable domain SQTIHQWPATLVQPVGSPLSLECTVEGTSNPNLYWYRQAAGRGLQLLFYSVGIGQISSEVPQNLSASRPQDRQFILSSKKLLLSDSGFYLCAWTLQGYYGYTFGSGTRLTVV.

In the case of this clone: Mismatch with germline at one junction end may stem from a read error. The chain employs TRBV7-9 and TRBJ2-5; 8 bases align to TRBD2. The CDR3 sequence is 14 residues long. Germline CDR1 is SEHNR and CDR2 is FQNEAQ (reference sequence). CDR3 sequence: CASSLAGAEETQYF. In DNA form, the CDR3 reads TGTGCCAGCAGCCTAGCGGGTGCGGAAGAGACCCAGTACTTC. The complete variable domain, with remaining parts taken from reference TRBV7-9 and TRBJ2-5, reads DTGVSQNPRHKITKRGQNVTFRCDPISEHNRLYWYRQTLGQGPEFLTYFQNEAQLEKSRLLSDRFSAERPKGSFSTLEIQRTEQGDSAMYLCASSLAGAEETQYFGPGTRLLVL.

The sample holds one count of this clone. J is TRBJ2-7 and V is TRBV9; TRBD1 matches 10 bases. The germline V gene has CDR1 SGDLS and CDR2 YYNGEE. The CDR3 runs to 14 residues. V lost 4 bases and J lost 6; bases outside the gene matches: 7. CDR3: CASSRGGQGSEQYF. The CDR3 DNA follows: TGTGCCAGCAGCCGGGGGGGACAGGGGTCCGAGCAGTACTTC.

This clone was seen a single time. The chain carries TRBV5-1 and TRBJ1-1, with 8 positions matching TRBD1. CDR3 size: 14 residues. The trim removed 8 bases at V and 10 bases at J, leaving 16 bases unmatched. Germline V gives CDR1 SGHRS, CDR2 YFSETQ. CDR3 DNA: TGCGCCAGTTTAGACCCCCAGGGGGCAGGCAGAGCTTTCTTT. As protein: CASLDPQGAGRAFF.

The V and J genes are TRBV5-1 and TRBJ2-7, with TRBD2 matching 12 bases. CDR1 and CDR2 (germline): SGHRS, YFSETQ. V lost 3 bases to trimming and J lost 4 bases; unmatched junction nucleotides: 5. This CDR3 has 15 amino acids. The CDR3 DNA sequence: TGCGCCAGCAGCTCCCGGACTAGCGGGAAGTACGAGCAGTACTTC. As protein: CASSSRTSGKYEQYF.